These 20 T cell receptor beta chains were all obtained from the same sample, sequenced in a study of blood T cell repertoires in COVID-19. Sequencing was performed with immunoSEQ multiplex PCR; in TCRdb, only in-frame clones are kept and a portion is missing. Of roughly 200,000 clones listed, 83% are singletons. Sequenced input: peripheral blood. The receptors were sampled from a man in his forties with active or convalescent COVID-19.

The chain uses TRBV24-1 and TRBJ2-3; 8 bases fit TRBD1. The junction had 8 bases not matched to a gene; V was cut back by 3 bases and J by 1 base. CDR1 and CDR2 from the germline V gene are KGHDR and SFDVKD. This CDR3 has 17 amino acids. CDR3 region: CATSDAAGGWGTDTQYF. Written as DNA, the CDR3 is TGTGCCACCAGTGATGCCGCAGGGGGCTGGGGCACAGATACGCAGTATTTT.

This clone was seen a single time. This sequence joins TRBV18 and TRBJ1-2; no clear D gene. This CDR3 has 15 residues. Per germline, CDR1 KGHSH and CDR2 LQKENI. With 2 bases removed from V and 1 base from J, the gap between germline ends came to 11 bases. CDR3 coding DNA: TGTGCCAGCTCACCAGAAGGCCCGGGTAACTATGGCTACACCTTC. Translation gives CASSPEGPGNYGYTF. The whole variable domain, remainder taken from reference TRBV18 and TRBJ1-2, is NAGVMQNPRHLVRRRGQEARLRCSPMKGHSHVYWYRQLPEEGLKFMVYLQKENIIDESGMPKERFSAEFPKEGPSILRIQQVVRGDSAAYFCASSPEGPGNYGYTFGSGTRLTVV.

This chain uses TRBV7-9 with TRBJ2-3; 9 bases agree with TRBD2. Trimming took 5 bases from V and 3 from J; bases not matched to a gene: 6. The CDR3 is 15 residues long. Germline V gene data show CDR1 as SEHNR and CDR2 as FQNEAQ (reference sequence). This chain's CDR3 is CASSQGLAVTDTQYF. As DNA, the CDR3 is TGTGCCAGCAGCCAGGGACTAGCAGTTACAGATACGCAGTATTTT.

The CDR3 DNA sequence: TGCGCCAGCAGCTTTACGACAGGGAGCTCTGGGGCCAACGTCCTGACTTTC. It is translated as CASSFTTGSSGANVLTF. This chain joins TRBV5-1 and TRBJ2-6, with TRBD1 matching 7 bases. The junction had 5 bases not matched to a gene; V was cut back by 2 bases and J by 0 bases. CDR1 SGHRS and CDR2 YFSETQ come from the germline V gene. This CDR3 region has 17 residues. Filled out from reference TRBV5-1 and TRBJ2-6, the complete variable domain reads KAGVTQTPRYLIKTRGQQVTLSCSPISGHRSVSWYQQTPGQGLQFLFEYFSETQRNKGNFPGRFSGRQFSNSRSEMNVSTLELGDSALYLCASSFTTGSSGANVLTFGAGSRLTVL.

This clone was observed a few times. The gene calls are TRBV29-1 and TRBJ2-1, with 12 nucleotides matching TRBD2. The V gene's germline CDR1 is SQVTM and CDR2 ANQGSEA. Losses at the gene ends were 1 base for V and 3 bases for J; bases not matched to a gene: 1. The CDR3 consists of 15 residues. CDR3 sequence: CSVEGLAGVYNEQFF. In DNA, the CDR3 is TGCAGCGTTGAAGGACTAGCGGGAGTCTACAATGAGCAGTTCTTC.

J is TRBJ1-1 and V is TRBV5-5; no clear D. The CDR3 runs 13 residues. V was pared by 2 bases and J by 2 bases, with 7 bases between. Per the germline V gene, CDR1 is SGHKS and CDR2 is YYEKEE (reference sequence). The CDR3 spells CASSLKTNTEAFF. The CDR3 DNA reads TGTGCCAGCAGCTTAAAAACAAACACTGAAGCTTTCTTT. The whole variable domain, remainder taken from reference TRBV5-5 and TRBJ1-1, is DAGVTQSPTHLIKTRGQQVTLRCSPISGHKSVSWYQQVLGQGPQFIFQYYEKEERGRGNFPDRFSARQFPNYSSELNVNALLLGDSALYLCASSLKTNTEAFFGQGTRLTVV.

The chain uses TRBV10-3 and TRBJ1-4; 10 bases fit TRBD1. The CDR3 sequence is 14 residues long. With 5 bases clipped from V and 6 bases from J, the junction kept 3 bases outside the gene matches. CDR1 and CDR2 from the germline V gene are ENHRY and SYGVKD. The CDR3 reads CAISRQGADEKLFF. CDR3 bases: TGTGCCATCAGTCGACAGGGGGCAGATGAAAAACTGTTTTTT.

The chain is built from TRBV3-1 (or the pseudogene TRBV3-2) and TRBJ1-4; maybe TRBD1 (5 bases). The length of the CDR3 is 15 residues. The ends were cut back, 1 base at V and 8 bases at J, with 14 bases in the middle. Per the germline V gene, CDR1 is LGHDT and CDR2 is YNNKEL (reference sequence). CDR3 residues: CASSQGGRAREKLFF. In DNA, the CDR3 is TGTGCCAGCAGCCAAGGTGGCAGGGCTAGGGAAAAACTGTTTTTT.

The chain combines TRBV5-5 with TRBJ2-5; possibly TRBD2 for D (6 bases). In germline, CDR1 is SGHKS, CDR2 YYEKEE (reference sequence). Trimming removed 5 bases at V and 1 base at J, with 18 bases between. CDR3 length equals 16 residues. CDR3 bases: TGTGCCAGCAGTCGTGGGGACTCCTCCGCCCAAGAGACCCAGTACTTC. It encodes CASSRGDSSAQETQYF.

This chain connects TRBV5-1 to TRBJ1-2, with 10 bases aligning to TRBD1. The CDR3 is made up of 14 amino acids. The ends lost 5 bases at V and 2 bases at J; junction bases unmatched: 3. Germline-derived CDR1 and CDR2 are SGHRS and YFSETQ. DNA for the CDR3: TGCGCCAGCAGGCCGGGACAGGGGAACTATGGCTACACCTTC. Residues: CASRPGQGNYGYTF.

J is TRBJ2-5 and V is TRBV24-1; the D gene is possibly TRBD1 (5 bases). CDR3 length equals 13 residues. The germline CDR1 and CDR2 sequences are KGHDR and SFDVKD. V was trimmed by 5 bases and J by 2 bases, leaving 8 bases between them. The CDR3 sequence: CATSGAGQETQYF. CDR3 nucleotides: TGTGCCACCAGTGGGGCAGGGCAAGAGACCCAGTACTTC.

This CDR3 reads CASSLQQTGPRLTQYF. CDR3 nucleotides: TGTGCCAGCAGCCTCCAGCAGACAGGGCCCAGGCTGACGCAGTACTTC. The chain combines TRBV3-1 (or the pseudogene TRBV3-2) with TRBJ2-7, with 7 bases matching TRBD1. There are 16 residues in the CDR3. V lost 4 bases and J lost 9; bases outside the gene matches: 18. Germline CDR1 reads LGHDT; CDR2 reads YNNKEL (reference sequence).

This clone appeared once. The chain carries TRBV5-5 and TRBJ1-1; the D gene is possibly TRBD1 (6 bases). Germline lookup yields CDR1 SGHKS and CDR2 YYEKEE (reference sequence). There are 13 residues in the CDR3. Between the trimmed V and J ends, which lost 5 bases and 3 bases, there was a span of 11 bases. The CDR3 here is CASSLQGDTEAFF. CDR3 nucleotides: TGTGCCAGCAGTTTACAGGGTGACACTGAAGCTTTCTTT. Variable domain in full (rest from reference TRBV5-5 and TRBJ1-1): DAGVTQSPTHLIKTRGQQVTLRCSPISGHKSVSWYQQVLGQGPQFIFQYYEKEERGRGNFPDRFSARQFPNYSSELNVNALLLGDSALYLCASSLQGDTEAFFGQGTRLTVV.

This clone was recorded once. This rearrangement joins TRBV30 to TRBJ2-3, with D unresolved. V was cut by 2 bases and J by 0 bases, with 12 bases left in between. This CDR3 contains 15 residues. Germline CDR1 reads GTSNPN; CDR2 reads SVGIG (reference sequence). This chain's CDR3 is CAWSPISSSTDTQYF. The CDR3 DNA reads as TGTGCCTGGAGTCCCATTAGTTCTAGCACAGATACGCAGTATTTT.

This sequence joins TRBV18 and TRBJ1-2; D perhaps matches TRBD1 (6 bases). Trimming left V 2 bases short and J 2 bases short, with 6 bases between. This CDR3 region has 13 residues. From germline, CDR1 is KGHSH and CDR2 LQKENI. CDR3 sequence (DNA): TGTGCCAGCTCACCAACAGGGAACTATGGCTACACCTTC. Residues: CASSPTGNYGYTF.

The chain links TRBV19 to TRBJ1-2; D possibly corresponds to TRBD1 (6 bases). In germline, CDR1 is LNHDA, CDR2 SQIVND (reference sequence). V was pared by 7 bases and J by 4 bases, with 19 bases between. The CDR3 has 15 amino acids. Here the CDR3 reads CASTQSGVGVYGYTF. The CDR3 nucleotides read TGTGCCAGTACCCAGTCAGGGGTGGGGGTCTATGGCTACACCTTC.

This chain uses TRBV7-2 with TRBJ2-2; 8 nucleotides agree with TRBD2. The CDR3 contains 18 residues. The trim removed 2 bases at V and 5 bases at J, leaving 13 bases unmatched. The germline CDR1 and CDR2 sequences are SGHTA and FQGNSA. This chain's CDR3 is CASSLMGSGSGGTGELFF. The CDR3 nucleotides are TGTGCCAGCAGCTTAATGGGGAGCGGGAGTGGTGGTACCGGGGAGCTGTTTTTT.

The chain combines TRBV3-1 (or the pseudogene TRBV3-2) with TRBJ2-1, with D tentatively TRBD1 (6 bases). Looked up from germline, CDR1 is LGHDT and CDR2 is YNNKEL (reference sequence). The CDR3 sequence is 13 residues long. The V end was cut by 4 bases, the J end by 8 bases, with 12 bases between. The CDR3 is CASSLLQGHEQFF. CDR3 nucleotides: TGTGCCAGCAGCCTCTTACAGGGCCATGAGCAGTTCTTC.

This clone was counted at least ten times. The CDR3 spells CASSPWTGSSSGNTIYF. CDR3 sequence (DNA): TGTGCCAGCAGCCCCTGGACAGGGTCAAGCTCTGGAAACACCATATATTTT. The chain recombines TRBV21-1 with TRBJ1-3; the table's D call, TRBD1, has no DNA check behind it. TRBV21-1 is termed a pseudogene. The CDR3 totals 17 residues.

The chain links TRBV29-1 to TRBJ2-6, with 7 bases matching TRBD1. With V trimmed by 7 bases and J by 0 bases, 9 bases remained unmatched. The CDR3 spans 16 residues. CDR1 and CDR2 (germline): SQVTM, ANQGSEA. Here the CDR3 reads CSAQTGPLSGANVLTF. The DNA of the CDR3 is TGCAGCGCTCAGACAGGGCCCCTCTCTGGGGCCAACGTCCTGACTTTC.